One sample yielded the 15 T cell receptor beta chains listed below, sequenced in a study of T-cell memory formation after mild COVID-19. TCRdb independently ran MiXCR on the 5' RACE reads; one entry per CDR3 protein. Of 350,000 to 500,000 distinct CDR3 sequences in the sample, 23% were seen once. The sample was PBMCs or a T cell subset sorted from them (not recorded which). The receptor source for this set is an adult woman who had mild COVID-19 (a few samples of this study predate the infection). Cell type and time point are not known.

Written as DNA, the CDR3 is TGCAGCACCCGGACTAGTAAGGACTACGAGCAGTACTTC. Translating gives CSTRTSKDYEQYF. The V call is TRBV29-1, the J call TRBJ2-7; 7 bases map to TRBD2. The length of the CDR3 is 13 residues. V lost 8 bases, J lost 3 bases, and 10 bases stayed unmatched. CDR1 and CDR2 from the germline V gene are SQVTM and ANQGSEA.

The chain combines TRBV18 with TRBJ2-5; TRBD1 aligns across 9 bases. The CDR3 is 17 residues long. Per the germline V gene, CDR1 is KGHSH and CDR2 is LQKENI. V was clipped by 0 bases and J by 4 bases; unmatched bases: 9. The DNA for the CDR3 is TGTGCCAGCTCACCACCCGGGACAGGGTACTCTGGAGAGACCCAGTACTTC. Translating it yields CASSPPGTGYSGETQYF.

This clonotype turned up a few times. In DNA, the CDR3 is TGTGCCAGCAAAGGTGGCTTAGGTGGAAGGGACGGGGAGCTGTTTTTT. Translating gives CASKGGLGGRDGELFF. V usage is TRBV6-2 or TRBV6-3 and J usage is TRBJ2-2; no clear D. The CDR3 covers 16 residues. Germline V lookup: CDR1 MNHEY, CDR2 SVGEGT. The germline V and J ends were trimmed by 7 bases and 7 bases, with 22 bases remaining between them.

V usage is TRBV7-6 and J usage is TRBJ2-5; D perhaps matches TRBD1 (5 bases). CDR3 length equals 15 residues. Looked up from germline, CDR1 is SGHVS and CDR2 is FNYEAQ. Deletions cut 1 base from V and 5 bases from J, with 14 bases between. DNA for the CDR3: TGTGCCAGCAGCTTAGAATGGGGCCCCGCGGAGACCCAGTACTTC. Encoded protein: CASSLEWGPAETQYF.

This clonotype occurred a few times. V gene TRBV5-1 combines with J gene TRBJ1-5; possibly TRBD1 for D (5 bases). V was clipped by 0 bases and J by 6 bases, with 10 bases between them. The CDR3 spans 14 residues. The germline CDR1 and CDR2 sequences are SGHRS and YFSETQ. The CDR3 DNA sequence: TGCGCCAGCAGCTTGGAGGGGAATCGTCAGCCCCAGCATTTT. Translating it yields CASSLEGNRQPQHF.

This clonotype was recorded a few times. The chain couples TRBV6-2 or TRBV6-3 to TRBJ2-1; 12 nucleotides line up with TRBD2. The germline CDR1 and CDR2 sequences are MNHEY and SVGEGT. V shed 6 bases and J 6 bases; nucleotides not matched to a gene: 9. This CDR3 contains 16 residues. In DNA form, the CDR3 reads TGTGCCAGCAGGGGGCCTAGCGGGGGGGCCGTCAATGAGCAGTTCTTC. It yields the protein CASRGPSGGAVNEQFF.

This clonotype was found a few times. The chain has TRBV29-1 and TRBJ2-2; 9 nucleotides match TRBD2. The CDR3 consists of 17 residues. Trimming at V came to 6 bases and at J to 2 bases, leaving 13 bases not matched to a gene. The germline V gene has CDR1 SQVTM and CDR2 ANQGSEA. The CDR3 sequence is CSVRPSSGGINTGELFF. CDR3 DNA sequence: TGCAGCGTCCGACCTTCGAGCGGGGGGATAAACACCGGGGAGCTGTTTTTT.

The chain carries TRBV9 and TRBJ2-2; 8 bases are shared with TRBD2. The V gene's germline CDR1 is SGDLS and CDR2 YYNGEE. V lost 0 bases, J lost 1 base, and 11 bases stayed unmatched. The length of the CDR3 is 19 residues. The CDR3 loop reads CASSVGGGVAGRNTGELFF. CDR3 DNA: TGTGCCAGCAGCGTAGGGGGCGGGGTAGCGGGACGGAACACCGGGGAGCTGTTTTTT.

This clonotype was seen only once. J is TRBJ2-7 and V is TRBV18; 8 bases map to TRBD2. The CDR3 consists of 15 residues. Germline CDR1 is KGHSH and CDR2 is LQKENI. The J segment lost 0 bases and the V segment lost 2 bases, leaving 3 bases of the junction unmatched. The CDR3: CASSPIGTSSYEQYF. The CDR3 DNA follows: TGTGCCAGCTCACCAATAGGGACTAGCTCCTACGAGCAGTACTTC.

The chain is built from TRBV24-1 and TRBJ2-1, with 8 bases matching TRBD2. Germline values: CDR1 KGHDR, CDR2 SFDVKD. CDR3 length: 16 residues. J gave up 10 bases and V 6 bases, and 16 bases lay outside the gene matches. The CDR3 is CATSLTLISGTVEQFF. As DNA, the CDR3 is TGTGCCACCAGTCTGACCCTTATTAGCGGGACCGTAGAGCAGTTCTTC.

The gene calls are TRBV19 and TRBJ2-2; TRBD2 is a possible D gene (6 bases). Germline lookup yields CDR1 LNHDA and CDR2 SQIVND (reference sequence). This CDR3 is built from 15 residues. V gave up 6 bases and J gave up 1 base, with 12 bases separating them. In DNA, the CDR3 is TGTGCCAGTAGGGAGGGACTTTTGAACACCGGGGAGCTGTTTTTT. Translation gives CASREGLLNTGELFF.

This clonotype was seen only a few times. V gene TRBV20-1 combines with J gene TRBJ2-2, with D perhaps given as TRBD1 or TRBD2 (5 bases each). The CDR3 consists of 14 residues. Germline-derived CDR1 and CDR2 are DFQATT and SNEGSKA (reference sequence). V was shortened by 4 bases and J by 0 bases, with 9 bases between the two germline ends. The CDR3 loop reads CSATGTTNTGELFF. Written as DNA, the CDR3 is TGCAGTGCTACCGGGACGACGAACACCGGGGAGCTGTTTTTT.

This clonotype was seen only a few times. The chain links TRBV6-5 to TRBJ2-1; 10 bases line up with TRBD2. With 6 bases clipped from V and 6 bases from J, the junction kept 2 bases outside the gene matches. CDR1 MNHEY and CDR2 SVGAGI come from the germline V gene. This CDR3 spans 13 amino acids. The CDR3 sequence is CASRLAGSNEQFF. CDR3 nucleotide sequence: TGTGCCAGCAGACTAGCGGGGTCCAATGAGCAGTTCTTC.

Many counts were recorded for this clonotype. This chain links TRBV12-3 or TRBV12-4 with TRBJ1-5; D not resolved. This CDR3 spans 14 amino acids. V lost 3 bases, J lost 3 bases, and 9 bases lay in between. CDR3 DNA sequence: TGTGCCAGCAGTTTTTCGGGGAACAATCAGCCCCAGCATTTT. This gives the protein CASSFSGNNQPQHF.

The sample holds a few counts of this clonotype. J is TRBJ1-3 and V is TRBV14; D gene ambiguous. Germline V gives CDR1 SGHDN, CDR2 FVKESK. V gave up 3 bases and J gave up 0 bases, with 6 bases separating them. The CDR3 length is 14 residues. CDR3 nucleotide sequence: TGTGCCAGCAGCCACAGCTACTCTGGAAACACCATATATTTT. Its translation: CASSHSYSGNTIYF.